The 28 T cell receptor beta chains in this list originate from one sample, sequenced in a study of molecular identifiers for immune sequencing clone quantification. TCRdb re-analysed the PCR reads in MiXCR, keeping a single row per CDR3 protein. The sample contains around 460,000 distinct CDR3 sequences, over 20% of which appear only once. Sequencing was done on a sample of naive CD8+ T cells from blood, with Jurkat cell RNA spiked in. The subset denotes: FACS-sorted CD8+CD4-CCR7+CD45RA+ naive T cells. The receptor source for this set is a human donor in good health. Some libraries in this study had Jurkat cell RNA spiked in.

At least ten counts were recorded for this clonotype. The chain uses TRBV27 and TRBJ1-6, with unresolved D. Trimming cost V 5 bases and J 8 bases, with 10 bases left between them. From germline, CDR1 is MNHEY and CDR2 SMNVEV (reference sequence). This CDR3 is built from 13 residues. CDR3 DNA sequence: TGTGCCAGCAGTCTTGGAGCGGATTCACCCCTCCACTTT. It specifies CASSLGADSPLHF.

This clonotype showed up just a few times. The J gene is TRBJ2-7, the V gene TRBV5-6; the D call may be TRBD1 or TRBD2 (6 bases each). The CDR3 spans 11 residues. CDR1 is SGHDT, CDR2 YYEEEE, per germline. V lost 1 base to trimming and J lost 11 bases, with 10 bases between them. The CDR3 sequence is CASSLSGEEYF. The CDR3 DNA follows: TGTGCCAGCAGCTTGTCAGGGGAGGAGTACTTC.

This clonotype was seen once. This could be a read error, since a much larger clone is one nucleotide away. The chain recombines TRBV6-2 or TRBV6-3 with TRBJ2-3; no definite D call. The germline gives CDR1 MNHEY, CDR2 SVGEGT. CDR3 length equals 16 residues. Trimming pared 0 bases from V and 0 bases from J, leaving 10 bases between. CDR3 sequence (DNA): TGTGCCAGCAGTTACTCGGCCCTCCGCAGCACAGATACGCAGTATTTT. Protein product: CASSYSALRSTDTQYF.

A remark on this clonotype: One end of the junction is discordant with germline, which a read error may explain. The chain joins TRBV9 to TRBJ2-2; D not certain. The length of the CDR3 is 16 residues. The germline CDR1 and CDR2 sequences are SGDLS and YYNGEE. CDR3 in DNA: TGTGTCAGCAGCGACCGGGCCTCCCCGAACACCGGGGAGCTGTTTTTT. Its translation: CVSSDRASPNTGELFF.

A note on this clonotype: A much larger clone lies one base from this, so it may be a read error. This chain joins TRBV19 and TRBJ2-7; D ambiguous. The CDR3 extends over 13 amino acids. Germline V gives CDR1 LNHDA, CDR2 SQIVND (reference sequence). This CDR3 is CAGSLGFGDEQYF. DNA for the CDR3: TGTGCCGGTAGCTTGGGGTTCGGTGACGAGCAGTACTTC.

This clonotype has a count of ten or more. The chain joins TRBV4-3 to TRBJ1-3, with D uncertain. The CDR3 length is 15 residues. Trimming left V 0 bases short and J 2 bases short, with 8 bases between. Germline loops: CDR1 LGHNA, CDR2 YSLEER. The chain's CDR3 is CASSQDGTTGNTIYF. The CDR3 bases are TGCGCCAGCAGCCAAGATGGCACTACTGGAAACACCATATATTTT.

This clonotype was picked up many times. The rearrangement links TRBV25-1 to TRBJ2-7; D may be TRBD2 (6 bases). The CDR3 has 12 amino acids. V was shortened by 4 bases and J by 3 bases, with 7 bases between the two germline ends. Looked up from germline, CDR1 is MGHDK and CDR2 is SYGVNS. CDR3 bases: TGTGCCAGCAGTGCGGGGGACTACGAGCAGTACTTC. Residues: CASSAGDYEQYF.

For the CDR3, the DNA is TGTGCCAGCAGTGAAGCGGGTCGGCTAGCGGGCACAGATACGCAGTATTTT. Amino acid sequence: CASSEAGRLAGTDTQYF. The rearrangement uses TRBV2 and TRBJ2-3, with 7 positions matching TRBD2. CDR1 SNHLY and CDR2 FYNNEI come from the germline V gene. This CDR3 region has 17 residues. V lost 0 bases to trimming and J lost 1 base; unmatched junction nucleotides: 7.

In this sample, this clonotype turned up many times. This chain links TRBV28 with TRBJ2-7; D may be TRBD1 or TRBD2 (5 bases each). Trimming shortened V by 2 bases and J by 5 bases, and 28 bases separated the two germline ends. Germline assignment: CDR1 MDHEN and CDR2 SYDVKM. This CDR3 spans 19 amino acids. DNA for the CDR3: TGTGCCAGCAGTTTACGCCAGGGACCAACACGCCTGGTGGTCGACGAGCAGTACTTC. This sequence encodes CASSLRQGPTRLVVDEQYF.

This clonotype was seen at least ten times. The V and J genes are TRBV25-1 and TRBJ2-2, with a possible D match to TRBD1 (6 bases). Between the trimmed V and J ends, which lost 8 bases and 7 bases, there was a span of 14 bases. The germline V gene has CDR1 MGHDK and CDR2 SYGVNS. The CDR3 totals 13 residues. CDR3 nucleotide sequence: TGTGCCAGCGAGGACAGCCCGTACGGGGAGCTGTTTTTT. Translation gives CASEDSPYGELFF. Full variable domain (remainder filled in from reference TRBV25-1 and TRBJ2-2): EADIYQTPRYLVIGTGKKITLECSQTMGHDKMYWYQQDPGMELHLIHYSYGVNSTEKGDLSSESTVSRIRTEHFPLTLESARPSHTSQYLCASEDSPYGELFFGEGSRLTVL.

Of note for this clonotype: A much larger clone is a single base away; this may be a read error. The V gene is TRBV2, the J gene TRBJ1-5; 8 bases fit TRBD1. Germline lookup yields CDR1 SNHLY and CDR2 FYNNEI. The CDR3 consists of 16 residues. The CDR3 coding sequence is TGTGTCAGCAGTGAATGGGGACAGGCGGACAATCAGCCCCAGCATTTT. This translates into CVSSEWGQADNQPQHF.

Points on this clonotype: This may come from a read error, since a much larger clone is one base off. The chain links TRBV7-6 to TRBJ2-3; possible D gene TRBD2, 6 bases. Germline V lookup: CDR1 SGHVS, CDR2 FNYEAQ. The CDR3 has 14 residues. V was trimmed by 5 bases and J by 4 bases, leaving 13 bases between them. CDR3 residues: CASSKPPGADTQYF. As DNA, the CDR3 is TGTGCCAGCAGCAAACCCCCGGGGGCAGATACGCAGTATTTT.

V is TRBV7-9 and J is TRBJ1-1; D not certain. V gave up 8 bases and J gave up 3 bases, with 16 bases separating them. CDR1 SEHNR and CDR2 FQNEAQ come from the germline V gene (reference sequence). The CDR3 runs to 14 residues. CDR3 bases: TGTGCCAGCGGCCCCGGGTTTTTAGACACTGAAGCTTTCTTT. Protein: CASGPGFLDTEAFF.

This clonotype was seen only once. The CDR3 is CSVSVDYGYTF. The CDR3 coding sequence is TGCAGCGTTTCAGTCGACTATGGCTACACCTTC. The rearrangement uses TRBV29-1 and TRBJ1-2, with D unclear. The V gene lost 5 bases and the J gene lost 3 bases, with 7 bases spanning the gap. This CDR3 is built from 11 residues. Germline V gene data show CDR1 as SQVTM and CDR2 as ANQGSEA. Full variable domain (remainder filled in from reference TRBV29-1 and TRBJ1-2): SAVISQKPSRDICQRGTSLTIQCQVDSQVTMMFWYRQQPGQSLTLIATANQGSEATYESGFVIDKFPISRPNLTFSTLTVSNMSPEDSSIYLCSVSVDYGYTFGSGTRLTVV.

On this clonotype: A much larger clone differs from this one at a single base, so this may be a read error. The V and J genes are TRBV7-9 and TRBJ2-3; 8 bases fit TRBD1. This CDR3 has 15 residues. The germline V gene encodes CDR1 SEHNR and CDR2 FQNEAQ (reference sequence). CDR3 region: CASSSGQGLADTKYF. CDR3 DNA: TGTGCCAGCAGCTCAGGACAGGGCCTCGCAGATACGAAGTATTTT. Looking up the rest from reference TRBV7-9 and TRBJ2-3 gives the full variable domain: DTGVSQNPRHKITKRGQNVTFRCDPISEHNRLYWYRQTLGQGPEFLTYFQNEAQLEKSRLLSDRFSAERPKGSFSTLEIQRTEQGDSAMYLCASSSGQGLADTKYFGPGTRLTVL.

In regard to this clonotype: This may come from a read error, since a much larger clone is one base off. This chain uses TRBV2 with TRBJ1-1; D is perhaps TRBD1 (6 bases). The germline CDR1 and CDR2 sequences are SNHLY and FYNNEI. The CDR3 extends over 14 amino acids. The CDR3 DNA follows: TGTGCCAGCAGTGATTCGCAGGGGATCACTGAAGCTTCCTTT. It is translated as CASSDSQGITEASF.

This clonotype was observed a handful of times. The genes are TRBV13 and TRBJ2-6, with a possible D match to TRBD2 (7 bases). CDR3 length: 17 amino acids. CDR1 is PRHDT, CDR2 FYEKMQ, per germline (reference sequence). V was pared by 5 bases and J by 4 bases, with 18 bases between. In DNA form, the CDR3 reads TGTGCCAGCAGCATGGGGGCGGGAGTAGGAGGGGCCAACGTCCTGACTTTC. It encodes CASSMGAGVGGANVLTF.

As regards this clonotype: This may stem from a read error, because a much larger clone lies one nucleotide away. The J gene is TRBJ2-7, the V gene TRBV4-3; 8 positions match TRBD1. CDR3 size: 16 residues. In germline, CDR1 is LGHNA, CDR2 YSLEER. The trim removed 0 bases at V and 3 bases at J, leaving 7 bases unmatched. CDR3 DNA: TGCGCCAGCAGCCAAGATTGGGCAGGGGGCGGCTACGAGCAGTACTTC. It translates to CASSQDWAGGGYEQYF.

As for this clonotype: A read error is possible here, since a much larger clone lies one base away. The chain is built from TRBV29-1 and TRBJ2-5, with 7 bases aligning to TRBD1. CDR1 and CDR2 from the germline V gene are SQVTM and ANQGSEA. The CDR3 runs to 14 residues. The CDR3 here is CSVEVRGFEETRYF. The CDR3 coding sequence is TGCAGCGTTGAGGTCAGGGGGTTTGAGGAGACCCGGTACTTC.

The chain uses TRBV14 and TRBJ1-1; 11 nucleotides align to TRBD1. Germline CDR1 is SGHDN and CDR2 is FVKESK. The CDR3 runs 18 residues. The J segment lost 1 base and the V segment lost 2 bases, leaving 9 bases of the junction unmatched. CDR3: CASSQSWDRGGPNTEAFF. CDR3 coding DNA: TGTGCCAGCAGCCAAAGTTGGGACAGGGGGGGCCCGAACACTGAAGCTTTCTTT.

For this clonotype: A much larger clonotype is one base distant, so this may be a read error. This chain joins TRBV27 and TRBJ2-5; 11 bases line up with TRBD2. Germline loops: CDR1 MNHEY, CDR2 SMNVEV (reference sequence). This CDR3 is built from 15 residues. CDR3 loop: CASSLLAGGQETQCF. CDR3 nucleotides: TGTGCCAGCAGTTTACTAGCGGGGGGCCAAGAGACCCAGTGCTTC.

This clonotype was counted only a few times. The junction does not match germline at one end; this may be a read error. The gene calls are TRBV2 and TRBJ2-1; weak D call: TRBD2 (6 bases). CDR3 length: 15 amino acids. The germline gives CDR1 SNHLY, CDR2 FYNNEI. The CDR3 coding sequence is TGTGCCAGCAGTGAAGCGTTAACTAGCTACTATGAGCAGTTCTTC. This translates into CASSEALTSYYEQFF.

The V and J genes are TRBV27 and TRBJ2-7, with 12 nucleotides matching TRBD1. With 8 bases clipped from V and 6 bases from J, the junction kept 8 bases outside the gene matches. This CDR3 contains 14 residues. The V gene's germline CDR1 is MNHEY and CDR2 SMNVEV (reference sequence). DNA for the CDR3: TGTGCCAGCGGTCCCGGGACAGGGGGCGTCGAGCAGTACTTC. Translating gives CASGPGTGGVEQYF.

This clonotype was observed a handful of times. J is TRBJ2-7 and V is TRBV30; 7 nucleotides line up with TRBD1. V lost 0 bases, J lost 6 bases, and 17 bases stayed unmatched. Looked up from germline, CDR1 is GTSNPN and CDR2 is SVGIG (reference sequence). The CDR3 runs 17 residues. The CDR3 sequence: CAWSVGTVDPPSAEQYF. CDR3 DNA: TGTGCCTGGAGTGTGGGGACAGTCGACCCCCCCTCCGCCGAGCAGTACTTC. The full variable domain, its missing parts supplied by reference TRBV30 and TRBJ2-7, is SQTIHQWPATLVQPVGSPLSLECTVEGTSNPNLYWYRQAAGRGLQLLFYSVGIGQISSEVPQNLSASRPQDRQFILSSKKLLLSDSGFYLCAWSVGTVDPPSAEQYFGPGTRLTVT.

This clonotype was counted at least ten times. The rearrangement links TRBV5-1 to TRBJ2-7; no clear D gene. The germline V gene has CDR1 SGHRS and CDR2 YFSETQ. V gave up 0 bases and J gave up 4 bases, with 8 bases separating them. The CDR3 spans 13 residues. The DNA of the CDR3 is TGCGCCAGCAGCTTGGATGGGGATTACGAGCAGTACTTC. This codes for CASSLDGDYEQYF.

Points on this clonotype: A read error may explain this, as a much larger clone is one base away. This chain links TRBV7-9 with TRBJ2-5, with 7 bases aligning to TRBD2. This CDR3 contains 21 residues. CDR1 is SEHNR and CDR2 is FQNEAQ in the germline V gene (reference sequence). CDR3 region: CASSLVSGGSHLLEDQEAQYF. The CDR3 bases are TGTGCCAGCAGCTTGGTCTCCGGCGGGAGTCATCTTCTTGAGGACCAAGAGGCCCAGTACTTC.

This clonotype came up many times. The J gene is TRBJ2-7, the V gene TRBV7-9; D call uncertain. The CDR3 consists of 15 residues. Germline lookup yields CDR1 SEHNR and CDR2 FQNEAQ (reference sequence). V lost 5 bases to trimming and J lost 4 bases, with 18 bases between them. CDR3 coding DNA: TGTGCCAGCAGCCCGGCCGTAAGATCAGAATACGAGCAGTACTTC. Translation gives CASSPAVRSEYEQYF.

This clonotype appeared many times. The CDR3: CASRATWDSHEAFF. The CDR3 nucleotides read TGTGCCAGCAGAGCCACATGGGACAGCCATGAAGCTTTCTTT. The gene calls are TRBV25-1 and TRBJ1-1, with TRBD1 matching over 7 bases. The CDR3 is 14 residues long. Trimming took 6 bases from V and 7 from J; bases not matched to a gene: 11. Germline CDR1 is MGHDK and CDR2 is SYGVNS.